This T cell receptor beta chain was recovered during a study (dated by TCRdb to about 2015). Some background on the complete study: The study tested whether tumor-infiltrating Tregs in breast cancer are recruited from blood Tregs or converted in situ from other CD4+ T cell subsets. What the research found in general, with its limitations: Tumor-infiltrating Treg TCR alpha and beta sequences overlapped most with tumor naive CD4+ T cells, then with blood naive CD4+ T cells. The larger-cohort validation was restricted to a single TCR beta V-J rearrangement rather than whole repertoires. In terms of TCR gene usage, tumor memory CD4+ T cells clustered together with blood and lymph node memory CD4+ cells, as well as with lymph node naive CD4+ cells.

Full-length TCR variable regions were amplified by 5' RACE PCR using constant-region reverse primers, and then by semi-nested PCR using Nested Universal Primer A. The ReliaPrep RNA Cell Miniprep System was used to extract total RNA, which was then reverse transcribed into 5'RACE-ready cDNA with the SMARTer RACE 5'/3' Kit. Multiplex adaptors were used to barcode full-length TCR alpha and beta libraries, and the barcoded libraries were sequenced on an Illumina MiSeq. The original methods were these. For each of nine subset-tissue groups, sequencing data from the five patients were pooled, and the groups were compared by unsupervised clustering of TCR gene usage. The Morisita-Horn index was used to calculate repertoire similarity, with shared sequences weighted by how much each contributed to each repertoire. TCRdb reprocessing: public reads trimmed at Q25 with fastp, clones called with MiXCR, in-frame beta chains kept. Records with the same CDR3 protein are collapsed into one entry carrying the most frequent genes and DNA. These V and J calls rely on TCRdb rather than the paper's analysis. The sample has 46,000 or so distinct CDR3 sequences on record, roughly 20% of them singletons. The top ten clonotypes cover roughly 4.5% of the sample.

This clonotype has a count of ten or more. No antigen is known for it. Nothing much larger sits one base from this clone, and base qualities are not available. Cells that were CD4+CD25+CD127-/low were isolated as Tregs. Tregs, naive and memory CD4+ T cells from tumor, blood and ipsilateral draining lymph nodes of 4 or 5 breast cancer patients underwent full-length TCR alpha and beta sequencing. Tumor tissue and lymph nodes obtained by ipsilateral axillary dissection were perfused with PBS, cut into small pieces and digested using collagenase I and hyaluronidase. Ficoll density gradient centrifugation was used to isolate mononuclear cells from either lymph nodes or around 51 ml of peripheral blood. FACS confirmed that the sorted cell populations were more than 90% pure. The CDR3 covers 12 residues, taking in both the cysteine and the phenylalanine. The kept DNA is CDR3 alone, 36 bases in frame from the first base. V is cut by 7 bases and J by 8 bases, and the space between the germline ends is 13 bases.

This sequence was found in a female donor with breast cancer. Recombination linked TRBV12-3 or TRBV12-4 to TRBJ2-3; no D gene is confidently identified. Sequencing was carried out using Tregs sorted from a lymph node. The CDR3 reads CASTLGLSTQYF. In nucleotide form, the sequence is TGTGCCAGCACCTTGGGGTTAAGTACGCAGTATTTT.